These 12 T cell receptor beta chains originate from one sample sequenced in a study of cytomegalovirus exposure and HLA in healthy donors. Both 60 Vbeta primers and 13 Jbeta primers went into the PCR. Clones were sequenced by immunoSEQ multiplex PCR, and TCRdb holds only the in-frame ones, with some missing. In the table there are 150,000 to 200,000 clones, roughly 84% of which are singletons. Input material: PBMCs. The receptor source for this set is a boy between 10 and 17 years old in good health and CMV-seronegative.

V usage is TRBV7-2 and J usage is TRBJ2-5; TRBD1 might be the D (6 bases). The V gene's germline CDR1 is SGHTA and CDR2 FQGNSA. This CDR3 contains 14 residues. V was shortened by 5 bases and J by 3 bases, with 13 bases between the two germline ends. CDR3 nucleotides: TGTGCCAGCAGCCCCAGGGGAATCAAAGAGACCCAGTACTTC. Encoded protein: CASSPRGIKETQYF.

This chain joins TRBV5-1 and TRBJ1-5; tentatively, D is TRBD1 (5 bases). CDR3 length: 13 residues. CDR1 and CDR2 (germline): SGHRS, YFSETQ. Trimming removed 0 bases at V and 7 bases at J, with 8 bases between. CDR3 coding DNA: TGCGCCAGCAGCTTGGAAGGGGTACAGCCCCAGCATTTT. It encodes CASSLEGVQPQHF.

This clone was seen only a few times. The rearrangement joins TRBV28 to TRBJ2-7; a possible D gene is TRBD2 (6 bases). CDR1 is MDHEN and CDR2 is SYDVKM in the germline V gene. V lost 2 bases, J lost 3 bases, and 11 bases lay in between. There are 14 residues in the CDR3. The CDR3 coding sequence is TGTGCCAGCAGTTTAGGGACTGTGAACTACGAGCAGTACTTC. This encodes CASSLGTVNYEQYF.

The chain employs TRBV11-2 and TRBJ2-2, with D maybe TRBD2 (5 bases). V was trimmed by 5 bases and J by 6 bases, leaving 16 bases between them. Germline CDR1 and CDR2: SGHAT and FQNNGV. The CDR3 runs 15 residues. CDR3 DNA: TGTGCCAGCAGCCATGGACTGTCGATACCCGGGGAGCTGTTTTTT. As protein: CASSHGLSIPGELFF.

The chain joins TRBV7-9 to TRBJ1-5, with no clear D. The germline gives CDR1 SEHNR, CDR2 FQNEAQ (reference sequence). Trimming pared 7 bases from V and 1 base from J, leaving 8 bases between. There are 13 residues in the CDR3. This CDR3 is CASTKLSNQPQHF. CDR3 nucleotides: TGTGCCAGCACCAAACTAAGCAATCAGCCCCAGCATTTT.

The chain uses TRBV19 and TRBJ2-7; TRBD2 is a possible D gene (5 bases). CDR1 is LNHDA and CDR2 is SQIVND in the germline V gene (reference sequence). Trimming stripped 6 bases from V and 6 bases from J, with 15 bases between. The CDR3 has 13 amino acids. For the CDR3, the DNA is TGTGCCAGTAGCAAGTCACCCGGAGGCGAGCAGTACTTC. Its translation is CASSKSPGGEQYF.

V is TRBV28 and J is TRBJ2-7, with D hard to call. The germline gives CDR1 MDHEN, CDR2 SYDVKM. V lost 7 bases and J 1 base, leaving 11 bases between the germline ends. CDR3 size: 13 residues. As DNA, the CDR3 is TGTGCCAGCAATGGGCTTACTTCCTACGAGCAGTACTTC. Translation gives CASNGLTSYEQYF.

CDR3 amino acids: CASSLRDLGGEQFF. The DNA for the CDR3 is TGCGCCAGCAGCTTGAGGGACTTGGGGGGTGAGCAGTTCTTC. This sequence joins TRBV5-1 and TRBJ2-1, with TRBD2 as a possible D gene (6 bases). The CDR3 consists of 14 residues. V was pared by 1 base and J by 9 bases, with 14 bases between. Germline V CDR1 and CDR2: SGHRS, YFSETQ. Complete variable domain (other parts from reference TRBV5-1 and TRBJ2-1): KAGVTQTPRYLIKTRGQQVTLSCSPISGHRSVSWYQQTPGQGLQFLFEYFSETQRNKGNFPGRFSGRQFSNSRSEMNVSTLELGDSALYLCASSLRDLGGEQFFGPGTRLTVL.

V gene TRBV28 combines with J gene TRBJ2-7, with TRBD2 identical over 11 bases. Looked up from germline, CDR1 is MDHEN and CDR2 is SYDVKM. CDR3 length: 15 amino acids. The J segment lost 2 bases and the V segment lost 8 bases, leaving 8 bases of the junction unmatched. The CDR3 here is CASGGTSGSAYEQYF. For the CDR3, the DNA is TGTGCCAGCGGGGGTACTAGCGGGAGCGCCTACGAGCAGTACTTC.

V usage is TRBV6-5 and J usage is TRBJ2-2; TRBD1 agrees at 7 bases. The ends lost 6 bases at V and 5 bases at J; junction bases unmatched: 9. The V gene's germline CDR1 is MNHEY and CDR2 SVGAGI. The CDR3 loop spans 15 amino acids. The CDR3 bases are TGTGCCAGCAGCCCTCGACAGGGATGGACCGGGGAGCTGTTTTTT. It is translated as CASSPRQGWTGELFF.

This clone appeared a single time. This chain links TRBV5-6 with TRBJ2-7; TRBD2 agrees at 10 bases. This CDR3 is 15 amino acids long. Germline loops: CDR1 SGHDT, CDR2 YYEEEE. The V and J ends lost 0 bases and 6 bases, in that order; junction bases with no gene match: 6. The CDR3: CASSLAVSGGLEQYF. The CDR3 bases are TGTGCCAGCAGCTTGGCCGTTAGCGGGGGGCTCGAGCAGTACTTC.

This clone was detected only once. The V and J genes are TRBV13 and TRBJ2-7; D is possibly TRBD2 (5 bases). Trimming shortened V by 5 bases and J by 4 bases, and 9 bases separated the two germline ends. The CDR3 spans 12 residues. The V gene's germline CDR1 is PRHDT and CDR2 FYEKMQ (reference sequence). This CDR3 reads CASSTGMYEQYF. The CDR3 DNA sequence: TGTGCCAGCAGCACCGGGATGTACGAGCAGTACTTC.